The 4 T cell receptor beta chains below were found in one sample sequenced in a study of graft-versus-host responses after intestinal transplantation. These receptors have no known antigen. Repertoires were generated with immunoSEQ multiplex PCR, while TCRdb's copy carries only in-frame clones and drops some. The sample has 90,000 to 130,000 clones, approximately 93% seen once. Sequencing used unstimulated CD8+ T cells sorted from spleen or lymph node cells, obtained before transplant. The source is a human donor who was the organ donor for an intestinal transplant.

As for this clone: Other nucleotide sequences in the sample specify the same CDR3. CDR3 bases: TGTGCCTGGAGTGTAGGGCGGGGATACGAGCAGTACTTC. It specifies CAWSVGRGYEQYF. The chain carries TRBV30 and TRBJ2-7; D perhaps matches TRBD2 (6 bases). CDR3 size: 13 residues. From germline, CDR1 is GTSNPN and CDR2 SVGIG (reference sequence). V lost 0 bases and J lost 4, with 10 bases in between.

The chain is built from TRBV30 and TRBJ1-1, with TRBD1 matching over 7 bases. The germline gives CDR1 GTSNPN, CDR2 SVGIG (reference sequence). The CDR3 extends over 13 amino acids. Germline trimming cut 2 bases from V and 3 bases from J; bases unmatched to any gene: 3. In DNA form, the CDR3 reads TGTGCCTGGAGTCCAGGGGGGGACACTGAAGCTTTCTTT. Its protein is CAWSPGGDTEAFF.

The chain couples TRBV18 to TRBJ2-3; 7 nucleotides agree with TRBD1. Germline V gene lookup returns CDR1 KGHSH and CDR2 LQKENI. The CDR3 length is 16 residues. J was trimmed by 0 bases and V by 5 bases; bases with no gene match: 8. CDR3 DNA: TGTGCCAGCTCATTGACAGGGCAGCTTAGCACAGATACGCAGTATTTT. It translates to CASSLTGQLSTDTQYF.

This clone is a singleton in its sample. V is TRBV4-1 and J is TRBJ1-6, with 7 positions matching TRBD1. Germline loops: CDR1 MGHRA, CDR2 YSYEKL. The CDR3 totals 16 residues. V shed 0 bases, J shed 10 bases, and the junction held 9 bases outside the gene matches. The CDR3 here is CASSQDPGGYGSPLHF. As DNA, the CDR3 is TGCGCCAGCAGCCAAGACCCAGGGGGGTACGGATCACCCCTCCACTTT.